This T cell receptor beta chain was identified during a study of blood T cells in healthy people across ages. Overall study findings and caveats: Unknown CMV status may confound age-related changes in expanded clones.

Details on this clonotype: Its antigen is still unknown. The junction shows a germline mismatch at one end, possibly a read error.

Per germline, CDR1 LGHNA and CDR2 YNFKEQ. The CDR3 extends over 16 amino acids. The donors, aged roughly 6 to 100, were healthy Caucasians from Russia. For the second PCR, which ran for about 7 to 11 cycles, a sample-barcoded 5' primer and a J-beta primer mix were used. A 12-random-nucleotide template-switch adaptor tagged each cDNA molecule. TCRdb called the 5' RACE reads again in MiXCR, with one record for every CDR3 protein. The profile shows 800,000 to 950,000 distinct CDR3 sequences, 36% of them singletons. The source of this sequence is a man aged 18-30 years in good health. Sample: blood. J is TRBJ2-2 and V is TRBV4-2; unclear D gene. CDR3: CASSQDRQVKSRELFF. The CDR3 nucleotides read TGTGCCAGCAGTCAAGATAGGCAGGTGAAGAGTAGGGAGCTGTTTTTT.